This TCR beta chain stems from a study of tumor-infiltrating lymphocytes in primary liver carcinoma. The overall study: The patients included men and women who were aged 30 to 69 years. The number of productive TCRbeta reads per sample ranged from roughly 3.5 to 8 million and was similar across tissue types.

A primer matching the constant region was used to make TCR beta cDNA from approximately 520 ng of total RNA. Three nested multiplex PCR rounds, a slightly modified ARM-PCR, produced the libraries for TCR beta. TCRdb re-derived calls from the multiplex PCR reads in MiXCR, one entry per CDR3 protein. The sample lists 100,000 or so distinct CDR3 sequences; about 63% were seen once. DNA and RNA were both co-extracted from around 20-30 mg of bulk tissue that had not been sorted. Surgery removed the patients' primary liver carcinoma. With regard to this clonotype: Antigen specificity is unknown.

Study results and limitations: For tumor-adjacent and tumor-blood pairs, overlap was less than that seen for tumor region pairs.

The source material was liver tumor tissue from sampling region 2. Subset in this sample: tumor region T2, inferior pole. This clonotype was obtained from a woman aged 60-75 years with primary liver carcinoma and hepatitis B virus infection.

CDR3 amino acids: CASSEAYNNTEAFF. CDR3 coding DNA: TGTGCCAGCAGTGAAGCCTACAATAACACTGAAGCTTTCTTT. The V and J genes are TRBV2 and TRBJ1-1; the D is unclear. The CDR3 consists of 14 residues. Between the trimmed V and J ends, which lost 0 bases and 2 bases, there was a span of 7 bases. Germline V gene data show CDR1 as SNHLY and CDR2 as FYNNEI. The full variable domain, in which reference TRBV2 and TRBJ1-1 provide the parts outside the CDR3, is EPEVTQTPSHQVTQMGQEVILRCVPISNHLYFYWYRQILGQKVEFLVSFYNNEISEKSEIFDDQFSVERPDGSNFTLKIRSTKLEDSAMYFCASSEAYNNTEAFFGQGTRLTVV.